The source of this T cell receptor (beta chain) is a study of early T cells in non-severe SARS-CoV-2 infection (TCRdb year 2021). Concerning the study at large: TCR sequencing used bulk RNA from unsorted whole blood, so alpha and beta chains could not be paired.

This clonotype was counted at least ten times. Its antigen specificity is not known. Base qualities are missing; no much larger clone stands one base away. Taken from cysteine to phenylalanine, the CDR3 has 14 residues. Just the 42-base CDR3 DNA is kept, in frame starting at base 1. From V the trimming removes 7 bases and from J it removes 1 base, while the gene matches leave 5 bases of the junction unaccounted for. On the study overall, not on this receptor specifically: VDJdb matching was skewed toward anti-spike CD8 responses and likely underestimated virus-specific expansions by missing private and CD4 specificities.

The study was a case-control design nested within a healthcare worker cohort in London, UK, with weekly nasopharyngeal swab PCR tests and blood sampling. Healthcare workers were recruited between 23 and 31 March 2020, during the week of the UK lockdown, and were followed weekly for up to roughly 15 weeks. The library was prepared using 5' RACE. The sample was run on a NextSeq 500. The TCR library protocol attached unique molecular identifiers to individual cDNA molecules to correct for sequencing error and PCR bias. TCR alpha and beta chains were both sequenced, and the abundances of alpha and beta sequences in each sample were closely correlated with each other. As for how the authors treated the data: V gene, J gene and CDR3 annotation of TCR sequences was performed with Decombinator V4. TCRs were defined as expanded if a significant change between any two time points was detected under a Poisson model with p below 0.0001. TCR abundances were normalised to the total number of TCRs sequenced in each sample and reported as counts per million. MAIT TCRs were defined by TRAV1-2 paired with TRAJ12, TRAJ20 or TRAJ33, and iNKT TCRs by TRAV10 paired with TRAJ18. VDJdb, accessed 1 November 2021, was searched for CMV, EBV and SARS-CoV-2 annotated TCRs, with TCRs annotated for multiple antigens excluded. The public reads were reanalyzed by TCRdb: fastp trimming at Q25, MiXCR alignment, in-frame beta chains only. Every entry covers one CDR3 protein and lists the most common genes and DNA from its rows. The V and J calls, along with clone size, are taken from TCRdb and not from the paper's own processing. The sample records some 71,000 distinct CDR3 sequences, approximately 11% of which are singletons. Around a sixth of the sample comes from the top ten.

The V gene is TRBV12-3 or TRBV12-4 and the J gene is TRBJ1-1; TRBD1 agrees with 8 junctional bases. This TCR was sampled from an adult who was a healthcare worker with PCR-confirmed SARS-CoV-2 infection or an uninfected control (not recorded which). The input for sequencing was whole blood, taken at baseline. CDR3 region: CASKRDRQNTEAFF. The sequence in DNA is TGTGCCAGCAAACGGGACAGGCAGAACACTGAAGCTTTCTTT.